The T cell receptor beta chain under discussion was sequenced for a study of beta chain features in type 1 diabetes. Study background: On cell yields, gender and age, patients and healthy donors were similar.

Markers CD45RO/CCR7/CD25/CD127/CD95/CD27 served to sort CD4+ naive, central memory, regulatory and stem cell-like memory cells. Isolated RNA was reverse transcribed in full, so expressed TCRB transcripts were sequenced. Sequencing was performed with immunoSEQ multiplex PCR; in TCRdb, only in-frame clones are kept and a portion is missing. The sample lists 300,000 to 350,000 clones; roughly 9% were seen once. Trimming took 6 bases from V and 2 from J, leaving 22 bases between them. The CDR3 spans 17 residues. CDR1 and CDR2 from the germline V gene are SEHNR and FQNEAQ (reference sequence). The study, taken as a whole, reports: Reduced insertions and increased deletions marked VDJ junctions in type 1 diabetes patients. Researchers caution that PCR might favor shorter templates, equally among patients and controls. All four CD4+ subsets of Type 1 diabetes patients contained TCRB CDR3s that were moderately but significantly shorter.

This clone occurred a few times. Its matching antigen is unknown. This TCR derives from a man aged 30-40 years with type 1 diabetes. The chain combines TRBV7-9 with TRBJ1-1, with a possible D match to TRBD1 (6 bases). Sequences were obtained from central memory CD4+ T cells from blood. This chain's CDR3 is CASRSNPGGQPNTEAFF. The CDR3 DNA is TGTGCCAGCAGGTCTAACCCCGGGGGGCAACCTAACACTGAAGCTTTCTTT.